The rows below give T cell receptor beta chains drawn from one sample of a study of blood T cells in healthy people across ages. TCRdb fed the 5' RACE reads into MiXCR, producing one record per CDR3 protein. The sample lists approximately 350,000 distinct CDR3 sequences; more than 45% were seen once. The sequenced sample consisted of blood. The receptors shown here come from a man aged 55 to 70 in good health. CDR3s include the opening cysteine and the closing phenylalanine or tryptophan. The D gene is left open where the match is weak. Some rows have no size entry. The others give once, few or many, or a class for an expanded clone.

clone size	V gene	D gene	J gene	CDR3 protein	CDR3 DNA
few	TRBV7-2	-	TRBJ2-1	CASSSQKYNEQFF	TGTGCCAGCAGCTCCCAGAAATACAATGAGCAGTTCTTC
once	TRBV10-3	TRBD2	TRBJ2-7	CAIRGLAGEQYF	TGTGCCATCAGGGGACTAGCGGGTGAGCAGTACTTC
-	TRBV3-1	TRBD1	TRBJ2-3	CASSRQGADTQYF	TGTGCCAGCAGCAGACAGGGGGCGGATACGCAGTATTTT
-	TRBV5-1	-	TRBJ2-1	CAGSQGLSYNEQFF	TGCGCCGGCAGCCAAGGACTCTCCTACAATGAGCAGTTCTTC
-	TRBV15	-	TRBJ2-7	CATSSTHEQYF	TGTGCCACCAGCAGCACCCACGAGCAGTACTTC
-	TRBV29-1	-	TRBJ1-1	CSVAVGGNTEAFF	TGCAGCGTCGCAGTTGGGGGGAACACTGAAGCTTTCTTT
-	TRBV7-9	-	TRBJ1-2	CASSLQRDHGYTF	TGTGCCAGCAGCTTACAGCGGGACCATGGCTACACCTTC
-	TRBV5-1	TRBD1	TRBJ1-1	CASCRGGAIRDLTEAFF	TGCGCCAGCTGTAGAGGGGGCGCGATAAGGGATTTAACTGAAGCTTTCTTT
few	TRBV4-1	TRBD1	TRBJ1-1	CASSQADRENTEAFF	TGCGCCAGCAGCCAAGCCGACAGGGAGAACACTGAAGCTTTCTTT
many	TRBV20-1	-	TRBJ2-7	CSARGQGSPRHEQYF	TGCAGTGCTAGGGGCCAGGGGAGTCCCCGGCACGAGCAGTACTTC
few	TRBV2	-	TRBJ1-1	CASSDTAVNTEAFF	TGTGCCAGCAGCGACACAGCGGTTAACACTGAAGCTTTCTTT
once	TRBV14	-	TRBJ1-2	CASSQDILGVNRYTF	TGTGCCAGCAGCCAAGATATATTGGGAGTAAACCGCTACACCTTC
-	TRBV28	-	TRBJ2-1	CASSLIGSSYNEQFF	TGTGCCAGCAGTCTCATAGGGAGCTCCTACAATGAGCAGTTCTTC
-	TRBV6-2/TRBV6-3	TRBD1	TRBJ1-6	CASRSITGVNSPLHF	TGTGCCAGCAGGAGTATTACAGGGGTGAATTCACCCCTCCACTTT
-	TRBV9	-	TRBJ2-1	CASSVAPFNEQFF	TGTGCCAGCAGCGTAGCGCCTTTCAATGAGCAGTTCTTC